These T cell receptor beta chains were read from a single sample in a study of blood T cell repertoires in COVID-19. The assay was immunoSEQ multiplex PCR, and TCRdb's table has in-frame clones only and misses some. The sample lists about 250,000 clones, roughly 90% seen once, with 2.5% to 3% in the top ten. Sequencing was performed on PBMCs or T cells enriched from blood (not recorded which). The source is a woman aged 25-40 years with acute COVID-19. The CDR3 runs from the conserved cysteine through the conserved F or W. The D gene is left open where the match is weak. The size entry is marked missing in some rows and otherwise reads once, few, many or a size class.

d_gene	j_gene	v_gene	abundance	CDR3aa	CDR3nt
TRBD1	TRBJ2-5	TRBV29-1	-	CSVLGGDETQYF	TGCAGCGTTCTAGGGGGCGATGAGACCCAGTACTTC
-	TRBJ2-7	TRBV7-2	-	CASSPYASYEQYF	TGTGCCAGCAGTCCCTATGCCTCCTACGAGCAGTACTTC
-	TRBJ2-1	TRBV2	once	CASTHRRNNEQFF	TGTGCCAGCACCCATCGGCGGAACAATGAGCAGTTCTTC
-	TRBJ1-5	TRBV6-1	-	CASSVPDYLLTQPQHF	TGTGCCAGCAGTGTTCCCGACTACCTACTTACTCAGCCCCAGCATTTT
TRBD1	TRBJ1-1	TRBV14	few	CASSQDFSTGDNREAFF	TGTGCCAGCAGCCAAGATTTTTCGACAGGGGACAACCGTGAAGCTTTCTTT
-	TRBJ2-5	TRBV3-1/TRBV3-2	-	CASSQVTGGEETQYF	TGTGCCAGCAGCCAAGTTACAGGGGGGGAGGAGACCCAGTACTTC
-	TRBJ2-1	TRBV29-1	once	CSVQVPSSYNEQFF	TGCAGCGTCCAGGTCCCCTCCTCCTACAATGAGCAGTTCTTC
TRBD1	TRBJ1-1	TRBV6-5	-	CASSPGGETEAFF	TGTGCCAGCAGCCCAGGGGGCGAGACTGAAGCTTTCTTT
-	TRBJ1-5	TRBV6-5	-	CASSYSQNSNQPQHF	TGTGCCAGCAGTTACTCACAAAATAGCAATCAGCCCCAGCATTTT
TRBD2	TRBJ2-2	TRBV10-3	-	CAISTSGLAGGPGADGELFF	TGTGCCATCAGCACTTCCGGACTAGCGGGGGGTCCGGGGGCGGACGGGGAGCTGTTTTTT
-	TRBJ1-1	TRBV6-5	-	CASSSLHRPTAEAFF	TGTGCCAGCAGTTCCCTCCACAGGCCTACTGCTGAAGCTTTCTTT
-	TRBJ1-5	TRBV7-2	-	CASSQMDVRDSNQPQHF	TGTGCCAGCAGCCAGATGGACGTCAGGGATAGCAATCAGCCCCAGCATTTT
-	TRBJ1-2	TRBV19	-	CASSIVTGYGYTF	TGTGCCAGTAGTATAGTGACTGGCTATGGCTACACCTTC
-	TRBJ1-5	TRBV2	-	CASGLQNQPQHF	TGTGCCAGCGGACTGCAAAATCAGCCCCAGCATTTT
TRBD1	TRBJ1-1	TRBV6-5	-	CASSFRDRAEAFF	TGTGCCAGCAGTTTCCGGGACAGGGCTGAAGCTTTCTTT
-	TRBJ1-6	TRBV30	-	CAWERGTDNSPLHF	TGTGCCTGGGAGAGGGGGACGGATAATTCACCCCTCCACTTT
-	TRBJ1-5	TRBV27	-	CASSFSGSNQPQHF	TGTGCCAGCAGTTTTTCGGGAAGCAATCAGCCCCAGCATTTT
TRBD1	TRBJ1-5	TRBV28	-	CASSPFGQGLKEPQHF	TGTGCCAGCAGCCCATTCGGACAGGGCCTAAAGGAGCCCCAGCATTTT